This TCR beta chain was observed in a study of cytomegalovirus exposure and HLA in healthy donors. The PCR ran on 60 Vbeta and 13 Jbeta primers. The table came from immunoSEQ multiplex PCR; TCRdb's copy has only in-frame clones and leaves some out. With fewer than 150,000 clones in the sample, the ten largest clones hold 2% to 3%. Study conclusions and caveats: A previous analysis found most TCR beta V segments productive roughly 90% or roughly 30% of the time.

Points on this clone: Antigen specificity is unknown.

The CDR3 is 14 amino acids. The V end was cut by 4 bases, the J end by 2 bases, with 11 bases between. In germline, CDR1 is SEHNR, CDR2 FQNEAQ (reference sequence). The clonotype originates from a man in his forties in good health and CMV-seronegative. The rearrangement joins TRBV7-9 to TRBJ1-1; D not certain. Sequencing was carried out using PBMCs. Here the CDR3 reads CASSSWTGNTEAFF. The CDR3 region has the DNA TGTGCCAGCAGCTCCTGGACGGGAAACACTGAAGCTTTCTTT.